This T cell receptor beta chain is drawn from a study of blood T cell repertoires in COVID-19. CDR1 is MNHEY and CDR2 is SVGAGI in the germline V gene. This CDR3 contains 14 residues. The V gene end was trimmed by 4 bases and the J gene end by 14 bases; junction bases not matched to a gene: 14. The repertoire was sequenced with immunoSEQ multiplex PCR; TCRdb's copy has only in-frame clones and lacks some. The table lists about 240,000 clones, about 86% of them singletons. This sequence originates from a man in his sixties with acute or convalescent COVID-19. The sequenced sample consisted of peripheral blood. This chain links TRBV6-5 with TRBJ2-1; 7 bases match TRBD2. The CDR3 spells CASSFLGGRGEEFF. As DNA, the CDR3 is TGTGCCAGCAGTTTCCTCGGGGGGAGGGGAGAGGAGTTCTTC.